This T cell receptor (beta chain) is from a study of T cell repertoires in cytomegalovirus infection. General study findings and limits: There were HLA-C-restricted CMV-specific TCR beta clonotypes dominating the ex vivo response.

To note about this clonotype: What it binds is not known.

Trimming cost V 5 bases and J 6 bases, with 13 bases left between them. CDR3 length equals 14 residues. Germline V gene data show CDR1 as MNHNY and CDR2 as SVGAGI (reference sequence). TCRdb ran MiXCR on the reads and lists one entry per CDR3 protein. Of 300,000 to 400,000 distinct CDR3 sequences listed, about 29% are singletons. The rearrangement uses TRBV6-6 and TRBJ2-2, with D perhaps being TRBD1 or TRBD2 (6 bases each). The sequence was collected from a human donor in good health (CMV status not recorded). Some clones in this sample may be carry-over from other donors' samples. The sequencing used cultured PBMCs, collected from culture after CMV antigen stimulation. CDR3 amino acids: CASSRKGGPGELFF. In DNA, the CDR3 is TGTGCCAGCAGTCGAAAGGGGGGACCCGGGGAGCTGTTTTTT.